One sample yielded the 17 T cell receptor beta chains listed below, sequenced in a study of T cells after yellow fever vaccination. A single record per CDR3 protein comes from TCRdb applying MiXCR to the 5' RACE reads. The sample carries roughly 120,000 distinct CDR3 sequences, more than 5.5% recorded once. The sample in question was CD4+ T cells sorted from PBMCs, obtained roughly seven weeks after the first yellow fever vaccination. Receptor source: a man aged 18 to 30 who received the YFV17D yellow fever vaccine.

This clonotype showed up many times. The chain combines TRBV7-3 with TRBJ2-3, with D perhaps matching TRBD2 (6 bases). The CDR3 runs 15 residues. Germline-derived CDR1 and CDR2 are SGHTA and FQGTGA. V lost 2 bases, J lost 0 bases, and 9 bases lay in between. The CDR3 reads CASSLWGTSTDTQYF. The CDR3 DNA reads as TGTGCCAGCAGCTTATGGGGGACTAGCACAGATACGCAGTATTTT.

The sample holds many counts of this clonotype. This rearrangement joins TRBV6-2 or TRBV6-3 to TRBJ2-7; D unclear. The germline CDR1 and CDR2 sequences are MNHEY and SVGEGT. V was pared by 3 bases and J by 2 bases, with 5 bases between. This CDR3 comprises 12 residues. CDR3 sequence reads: CASSYPAYEQYF. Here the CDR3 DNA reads TGTGCCAGCAGTTATCCGGCCTACGAGCAGTACTTC.

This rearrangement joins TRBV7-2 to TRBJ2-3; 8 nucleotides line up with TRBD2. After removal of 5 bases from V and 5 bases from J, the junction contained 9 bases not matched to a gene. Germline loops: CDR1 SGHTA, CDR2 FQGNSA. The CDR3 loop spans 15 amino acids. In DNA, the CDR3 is TGTGCCAGCAGCCCTATGCGGGGGGCGGGAGATACGCAGTATTTT. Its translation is CASSPMRGAGDTQYF. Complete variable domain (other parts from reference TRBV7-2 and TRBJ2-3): GAGVSQSPSNKVTEKGKDVELRCDPISGHTALYWYRQSLGQGLEFLIYFQGNSAPDKSGLPSDRFSAERTGGSVSTLTIQRTQQEDSAVYLCASSPMRGAGDTQYFGPGTRLTVL.

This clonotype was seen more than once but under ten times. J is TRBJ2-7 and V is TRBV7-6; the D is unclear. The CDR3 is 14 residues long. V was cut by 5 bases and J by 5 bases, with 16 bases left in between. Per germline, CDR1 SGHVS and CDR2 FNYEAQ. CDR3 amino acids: CASSMAEYGDEQYV. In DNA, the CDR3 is TGTGCCAGCAGCATGGCCGAGTATGGGGACGAGCAGTACGTC.

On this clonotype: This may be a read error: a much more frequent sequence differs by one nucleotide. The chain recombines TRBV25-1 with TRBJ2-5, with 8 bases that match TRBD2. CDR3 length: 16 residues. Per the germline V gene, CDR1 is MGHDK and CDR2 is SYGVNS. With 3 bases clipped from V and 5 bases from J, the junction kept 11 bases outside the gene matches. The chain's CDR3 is CASSDLRRGADETQYF. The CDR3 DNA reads TGTGCCAGCAGTGATCTGCGGCGGGGGGCTGATGAGACCCAGTACTTC.

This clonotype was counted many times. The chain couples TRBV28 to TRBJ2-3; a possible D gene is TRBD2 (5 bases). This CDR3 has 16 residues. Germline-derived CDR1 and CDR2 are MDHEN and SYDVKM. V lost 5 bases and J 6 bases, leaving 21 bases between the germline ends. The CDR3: CASSQNTGVSGDTQYF. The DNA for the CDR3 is TGTGCCAGCAGTCAGAACACCGGCGTCTCGGGGGATACGCAGTATTTT.

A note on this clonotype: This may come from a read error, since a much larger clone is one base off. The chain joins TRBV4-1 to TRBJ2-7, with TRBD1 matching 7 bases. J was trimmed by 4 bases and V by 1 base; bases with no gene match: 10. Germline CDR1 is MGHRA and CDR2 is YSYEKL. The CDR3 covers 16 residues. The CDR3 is CASSQVRVQGIYEQYF. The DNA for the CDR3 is TGCGCCAGCAGCCAAGTAAGAGTACAGGGGATTTACGAGCAGTACTTC.

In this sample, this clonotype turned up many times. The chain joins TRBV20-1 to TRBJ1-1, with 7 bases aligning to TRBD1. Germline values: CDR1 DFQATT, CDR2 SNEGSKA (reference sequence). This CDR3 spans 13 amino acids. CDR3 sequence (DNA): TGCAGAGCCCCGAAGGGGGCGGGTTTAGAAGCTTTCTTT. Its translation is CRAPKGAGLEAFF.

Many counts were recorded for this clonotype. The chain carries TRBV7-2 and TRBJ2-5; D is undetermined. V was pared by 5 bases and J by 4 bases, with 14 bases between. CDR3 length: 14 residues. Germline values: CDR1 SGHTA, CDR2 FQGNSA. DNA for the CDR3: TGTGCCAGCAGCCCGTTCTACGGGCGAGAGACCCAGTACTTC. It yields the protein CASSPFYGRETQYF.

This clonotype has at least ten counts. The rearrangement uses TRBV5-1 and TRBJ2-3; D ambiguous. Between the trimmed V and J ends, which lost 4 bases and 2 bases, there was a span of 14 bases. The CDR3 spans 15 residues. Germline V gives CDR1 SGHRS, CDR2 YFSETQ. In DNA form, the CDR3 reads TGCGCCAGCAGCCAGAGGACGGTTACCACAGATACGCAGTATTTT. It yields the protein CASSQRTVTTDTQYF.

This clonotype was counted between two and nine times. CDR3 sequence reads: CASSRVRHNNEQFF. In DNA form, the CDR3 reads TGTGCCAGCAGCCGGGTCAGGCATAACAATGAGCAGTTCTTC. The rearrangement uses TRBV7-3 and TRBJ2-1, with unresolved D. Germline CDR1 reads SGHTA; CDR2 reads FQGTGA. The CDR3 has 14 amino acids. The V and J ends lost 5 bases and 5 bases respectively, with 13 bases between them.

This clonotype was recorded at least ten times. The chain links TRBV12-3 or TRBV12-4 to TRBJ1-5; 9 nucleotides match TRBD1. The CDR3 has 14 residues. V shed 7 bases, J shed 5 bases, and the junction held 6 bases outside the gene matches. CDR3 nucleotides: TGTGCCAGCACCAAGCGACAGGGGGATCAGCCCCAGCATTTT. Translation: CASTKRQGDQPQHF.

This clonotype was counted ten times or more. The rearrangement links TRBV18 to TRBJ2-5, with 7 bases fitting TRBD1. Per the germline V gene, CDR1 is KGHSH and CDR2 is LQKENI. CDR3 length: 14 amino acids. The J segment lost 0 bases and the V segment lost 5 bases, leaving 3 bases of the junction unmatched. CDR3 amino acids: CASSVQGDQETQYF. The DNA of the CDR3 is TGTGCCAGCTCAGTGCAGGGGGACCAAGAGACCCAGTACTTC.

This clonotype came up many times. The CDR3 sequence: CASSSAWAYGYTF. The CDR3 region has the DNA TGTGCCAGCAGTTCGGCCTGGGCCTATGGCTACACCTTC. The rearrangement links TRBV12-3 or TRBV12-4 to TRBJ1-2, with D hard to call. This CDR3 is 13 amino acids long. Deletions cut 4 bases from V and 4 bases from J, with 10 bases between.

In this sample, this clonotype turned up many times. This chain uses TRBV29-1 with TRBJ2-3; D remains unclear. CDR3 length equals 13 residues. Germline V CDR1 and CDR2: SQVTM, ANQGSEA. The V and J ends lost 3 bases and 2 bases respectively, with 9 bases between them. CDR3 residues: CSVDYSYTDTQYF. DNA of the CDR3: TGCAGCGTTGACTACAGCTACACAGATACGCAGTATTTT.

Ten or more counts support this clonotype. CDR3 sequence: CASTRQDREVEAFF. The CDR3 coding sequence is TGTGCCAGCACCCGACAAGACAGGGAAGTAGAAGCTTTCTTT. This chain connects TRBV6-2 or TRBV6-3 to TRBJ1-1, with 7 nucleotides matching TRBD1. The V segment lost 7 bases and the J segment 8 bases; nucleotides outside the gene matches: 13. In germline, CDR1 is MNHEY, CDR2 SVGEGT. This CDR3 contains 14 residues.

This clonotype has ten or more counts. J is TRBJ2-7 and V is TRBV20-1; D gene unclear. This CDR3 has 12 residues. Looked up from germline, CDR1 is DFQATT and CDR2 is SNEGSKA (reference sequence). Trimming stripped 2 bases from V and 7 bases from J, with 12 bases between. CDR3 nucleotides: TGCAGTGCTAGAACCGTTTTAGGAGAGCAGTACTTC. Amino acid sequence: CSARTVLGEQYF.